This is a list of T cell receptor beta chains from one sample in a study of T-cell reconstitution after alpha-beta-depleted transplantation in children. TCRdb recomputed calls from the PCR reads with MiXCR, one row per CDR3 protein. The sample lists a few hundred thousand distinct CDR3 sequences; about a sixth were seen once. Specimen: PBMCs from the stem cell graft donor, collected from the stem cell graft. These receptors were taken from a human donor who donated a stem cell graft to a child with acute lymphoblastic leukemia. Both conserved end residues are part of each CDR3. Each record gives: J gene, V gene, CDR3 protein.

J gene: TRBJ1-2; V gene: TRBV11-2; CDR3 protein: CASSLEAGCWGRKYGYTF
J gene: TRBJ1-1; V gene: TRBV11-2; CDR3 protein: CASSSPSGMNTEAFF
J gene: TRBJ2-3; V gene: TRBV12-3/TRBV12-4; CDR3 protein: CASSLVLTDTQYF
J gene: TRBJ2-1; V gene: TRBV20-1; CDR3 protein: CSARTQGGTSGRDEQFF
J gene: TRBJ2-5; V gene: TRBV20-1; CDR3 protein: CSARLGLAKETQYF
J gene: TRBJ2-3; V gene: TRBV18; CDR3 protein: CASSTGTGGIVIRDTQYF
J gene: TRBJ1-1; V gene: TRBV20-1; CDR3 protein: CSAPGQGDTEAFF
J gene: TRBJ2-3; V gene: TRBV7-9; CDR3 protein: CASSSTGIVPAPQYF
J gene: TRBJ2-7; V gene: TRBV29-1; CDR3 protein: CSVEGSSYEQYF
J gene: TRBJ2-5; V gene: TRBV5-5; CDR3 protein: CASSFTGGMEETQYF
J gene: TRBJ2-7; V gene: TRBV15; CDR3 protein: CATSREGQGEGSYEQYF
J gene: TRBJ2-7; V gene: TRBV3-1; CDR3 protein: CASSVGLAGASSYEQYF
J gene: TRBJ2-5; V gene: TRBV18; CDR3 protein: CASCSGVAGGQETQYF
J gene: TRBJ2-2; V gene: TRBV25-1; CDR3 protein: CASSERLAGGPRTGELFF
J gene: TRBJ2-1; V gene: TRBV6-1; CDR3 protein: CASSPRGGGINNEQFF
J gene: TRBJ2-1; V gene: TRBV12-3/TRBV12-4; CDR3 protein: CASSFGRGAEQFF
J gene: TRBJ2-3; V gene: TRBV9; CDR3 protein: CASSSRGTSSTDTQYF
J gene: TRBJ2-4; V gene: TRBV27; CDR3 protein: CASSGGTPGYF
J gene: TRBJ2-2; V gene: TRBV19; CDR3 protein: CASSIRVTGELFF
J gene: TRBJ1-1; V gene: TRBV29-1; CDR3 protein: CSADSSNTEAFF
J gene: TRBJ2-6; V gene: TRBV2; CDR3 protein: CASSDRLGPGANVLTF
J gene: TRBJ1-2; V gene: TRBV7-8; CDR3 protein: CASGLTNYGYTF
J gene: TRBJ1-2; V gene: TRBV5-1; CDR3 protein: CASSYRDRGSNYGYTF
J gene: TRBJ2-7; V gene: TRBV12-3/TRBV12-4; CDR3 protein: CASSSAGTGGVYEQYF
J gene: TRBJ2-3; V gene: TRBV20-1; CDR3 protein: CSARVGEFPDTQYF